The present T cell receptor beta chain was sequenced within a study of monozygotic twins with inflammatory bowel disease. Study results and caveats: Healthy co-twins showed greater TCRbeta diversity (inverse Simpson) than IBD patients.

CDR3 size: 16 residues. Note on this clonotype: What it recognizes is unknown.

With eight separate reactions per sample, the authors made cDNA. TCRdb reprocessed the 5' RACE reads, keeping one entry per CDR3 protein, no DNA. Here the sample table reports 330,000 or so distinct CDR3 sequences. Sequencing used blood. The V and J genes are TRBV12-3 or TRBV12-4 and TRBJ1-5; TCRdb's D gene call, TRBD1, goes unchecked for lack of DNA. This sequence was found in a human donor with ulcerative colitis or Crohn's disease, or a healthy co-twin of an affected twin (not recorded which). The CDR3 here is CASSIWGAGWNQPQHF.